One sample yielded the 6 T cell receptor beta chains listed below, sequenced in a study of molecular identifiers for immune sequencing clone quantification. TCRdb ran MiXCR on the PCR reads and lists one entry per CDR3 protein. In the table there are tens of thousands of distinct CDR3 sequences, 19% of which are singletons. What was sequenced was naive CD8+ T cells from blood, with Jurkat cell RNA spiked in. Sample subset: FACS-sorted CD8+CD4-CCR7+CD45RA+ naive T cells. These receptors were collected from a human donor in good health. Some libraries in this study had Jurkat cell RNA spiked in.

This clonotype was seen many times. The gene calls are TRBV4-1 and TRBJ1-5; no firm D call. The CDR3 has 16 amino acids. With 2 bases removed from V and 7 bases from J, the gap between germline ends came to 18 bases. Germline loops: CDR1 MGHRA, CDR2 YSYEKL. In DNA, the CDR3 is TGCGCCAGCAGCCAACGATCCGAAGGTACTGAGCAGCCCCAGCATTTT. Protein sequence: CASSQRSEGTEQPQHF.

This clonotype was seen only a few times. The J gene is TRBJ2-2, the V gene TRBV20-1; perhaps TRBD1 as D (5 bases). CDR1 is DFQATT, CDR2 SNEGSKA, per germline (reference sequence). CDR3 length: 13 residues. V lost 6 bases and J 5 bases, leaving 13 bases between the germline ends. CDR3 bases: TGCAGTGCCGCAGCCCAGGGAACCGGGGAGCTGTTTTTT. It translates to CSAAAQGTGELFF.

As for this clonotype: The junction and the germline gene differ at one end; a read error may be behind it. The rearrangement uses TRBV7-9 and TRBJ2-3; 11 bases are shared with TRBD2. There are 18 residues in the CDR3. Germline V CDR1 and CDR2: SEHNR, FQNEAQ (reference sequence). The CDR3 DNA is TGTGCCAGCAGCGATACTAGCGGGAGTAACCCAAATTCAGATACGCAGTATTTC. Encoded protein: CASSDTSGSNPNSDTQYF.

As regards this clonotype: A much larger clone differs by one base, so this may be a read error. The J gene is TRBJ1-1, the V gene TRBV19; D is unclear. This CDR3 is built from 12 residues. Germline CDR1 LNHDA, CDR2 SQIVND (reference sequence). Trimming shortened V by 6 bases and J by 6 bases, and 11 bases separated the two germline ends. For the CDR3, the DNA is TGTGCCAGTAGCCCAGCGGAGTCTGAAGCTTTCTTT. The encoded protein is CASSPAESEAFF. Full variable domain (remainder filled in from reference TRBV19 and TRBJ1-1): DGGITQSPKYLFRKEGQNVTLSCEQNLNHDAMYWYRQDPGQGLRLIYYSQIVNDFQKGDIAEGYSVSREKKESFPLTVTSAQKNPTAFYLCASSPAESEAFFGQGTRLTVV.

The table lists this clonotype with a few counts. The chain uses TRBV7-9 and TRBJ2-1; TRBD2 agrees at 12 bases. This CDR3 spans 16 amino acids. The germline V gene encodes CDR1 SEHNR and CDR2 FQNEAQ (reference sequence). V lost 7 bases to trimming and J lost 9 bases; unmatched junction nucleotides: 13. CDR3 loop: CASIGLAGLGIGEQFF. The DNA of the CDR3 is TGTGCCAGCATCGGACTAGCGGGACTGGGGATAGGTGAGCAGTTCTTC.

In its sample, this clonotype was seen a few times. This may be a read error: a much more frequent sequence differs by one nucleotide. In DNA, the CDR3 is TGTGCCAGCAGCCAAGGACAGGCCTCCTACGAGCAGTACTTC. This encodes CASSQGQASYEQYF. The chain recombines TRBV4-2 with TRBJ2-7, with D possibly TRBD1 on 6 matching bases. The CDR3 extends over 14 amino acids. V lost 1 base and J 0 bases, leaving 7 bases between the germline ends. Germline V gene data show CDR1 as LGHNA and CDR2 as YNFKEQ.